This T cell receptor beta chain was identified in a study of Siglec-9 on CD8 T cells in melanoma. Study observations and caveats: In melanoma tumors, a Siglec-9-marked effector memory CD8+ subset reportedly appeared to accumulate.

Produced via immunoSEQ multiplex PCR; TCRdb's table is partial and in-frame only. This table holds about 36,000 clones, about 86% found once. The V end was cut by 1 base, the J end by 6 bases, with 18 bases between. In germline, CDR1 is MNHNS, CDR2 SASEGT. The CDR3 covers 17 residues. As regards this clone: Its specificity is unknown.

This receptor was obtained from a human donor in good health. V gene TRBV6-1 combines with J gene TRBJ2-2, with D uncertain. Sequencing was done on a sample of Siglec-9- CD8+ T cells sorted from blood. Here the CDR3 reads CASSEGKGKSLPGELFF. The CDR3 bases are TGTGCCAGCAGTGAAGGGAAAGGCAAAAGCTTGCCCGGGGAGCTGTTTTTT.